What follows describes a single T cell receptor (beta chain). Its target is unknown. Naive-designated CD8 cells lacked CD45RO, were positively enriched for CCR7, and omitted terminally differentiated effector memory CD45RA+ cells. This entry is derived from a study of shared clonotypes between healthy human individuals. For the study at large: Each donor's CD4 naive and CD4 memory cells filled three plates apiece, CD8 naive two, and CD8 memory one. Whole-study findings and limits: Sampling covered blood only; tissue repertoires likely differ. How much donors shared clonotypes was expected to be affected by sequencing depth.

Generated by immunoSEQ multiplex PCR, the TCRdb table keeps only in-frame clones and is missing some. The table has about 2 million clones, about 95% seen once. The CDR3 contains 13 residues. Trimming shortened V by 3 bases and J by 4 bases, and 9 bases separated the two germline ends. Germline V CDR1 and CDR2: MGHRA, YSYEKL. The specimen sequenced was naive CD8+ T cells sorted from blood. This clonotype originated in a man between 18 and 35 years old in good health. This chain uses TRBV4-1 with TRBJ1-2, with no clear D. The CDR3 reads CASSQRNLYGYTF. CDR3 nucleotides: TGCGCCAGCAGCCAGAGGAACCTCTATGGCTACACCTTC.